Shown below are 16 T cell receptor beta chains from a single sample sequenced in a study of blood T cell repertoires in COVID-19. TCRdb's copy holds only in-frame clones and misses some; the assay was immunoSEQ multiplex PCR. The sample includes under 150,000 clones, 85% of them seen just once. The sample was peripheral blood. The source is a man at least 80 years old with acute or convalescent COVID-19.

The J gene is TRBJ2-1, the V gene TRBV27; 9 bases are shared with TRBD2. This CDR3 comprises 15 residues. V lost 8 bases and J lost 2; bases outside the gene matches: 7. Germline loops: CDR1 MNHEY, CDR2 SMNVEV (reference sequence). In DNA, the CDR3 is TGTGCCAGCTCATTGACTAGCGGCCCCTACAATGAGCAGTTCTTC. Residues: CASSLTSGPYNEQFF.

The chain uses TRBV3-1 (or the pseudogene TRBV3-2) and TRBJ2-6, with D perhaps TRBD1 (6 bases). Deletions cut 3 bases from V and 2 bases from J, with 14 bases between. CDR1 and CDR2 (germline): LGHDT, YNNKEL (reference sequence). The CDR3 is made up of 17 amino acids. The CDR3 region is CASSHPTGSAGANVLTF. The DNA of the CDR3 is TGTGCCAGCAGCCATCCTACAGGGTCCGCTGGGGCCAACGTCCTGACTTTC.

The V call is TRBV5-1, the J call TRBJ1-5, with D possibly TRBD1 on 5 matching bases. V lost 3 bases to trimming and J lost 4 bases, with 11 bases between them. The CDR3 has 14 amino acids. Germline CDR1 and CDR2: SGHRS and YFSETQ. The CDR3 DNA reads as TGCGCCAGCAGCTCGGACGGGGGGAATCAGCCCCAGCATTTT. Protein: CASSSDGGNQPQHF.

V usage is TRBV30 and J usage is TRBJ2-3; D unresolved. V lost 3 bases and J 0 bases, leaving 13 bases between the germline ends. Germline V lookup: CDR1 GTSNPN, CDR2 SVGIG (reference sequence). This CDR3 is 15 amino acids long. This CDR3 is CAWSPTLDSTDTQYF. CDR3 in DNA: TGTGCCTGGAGCCCTACTCTCGATAGCACAGATACGCAGTATTTT.

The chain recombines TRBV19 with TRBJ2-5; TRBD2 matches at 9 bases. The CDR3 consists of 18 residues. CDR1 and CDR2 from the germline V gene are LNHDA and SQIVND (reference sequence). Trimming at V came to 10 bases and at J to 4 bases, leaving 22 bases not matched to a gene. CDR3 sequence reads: CATRGDSGSRRGGETQYF. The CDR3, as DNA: TGTGCCACGAGGGGGGATAGCGGGAGTAGAAGAGGTGGAGAGACCCAGTACTTC.

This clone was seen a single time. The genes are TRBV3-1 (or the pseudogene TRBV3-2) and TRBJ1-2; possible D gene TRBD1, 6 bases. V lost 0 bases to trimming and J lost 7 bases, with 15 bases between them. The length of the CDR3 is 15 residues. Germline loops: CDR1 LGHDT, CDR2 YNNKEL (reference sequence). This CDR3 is CASSQDRGWGGGYTF. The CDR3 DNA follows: TGTGCCAGCAGCCAAGACAGGGGTTGGGGTGGTGGCTACACCTTC.

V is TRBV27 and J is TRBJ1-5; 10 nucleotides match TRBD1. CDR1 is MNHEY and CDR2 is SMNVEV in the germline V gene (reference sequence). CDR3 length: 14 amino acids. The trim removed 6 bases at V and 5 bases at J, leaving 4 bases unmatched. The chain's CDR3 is CASRTGGADQPQHF. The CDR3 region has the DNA TGTGCCAGCAGGACAGGGGGCGCGGATCAGCCCCAGCATTTT.

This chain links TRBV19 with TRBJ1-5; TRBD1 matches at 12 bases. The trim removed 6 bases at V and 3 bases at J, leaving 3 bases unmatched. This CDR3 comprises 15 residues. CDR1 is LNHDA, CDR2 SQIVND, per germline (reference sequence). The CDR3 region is CASRGQGANNQPQHF. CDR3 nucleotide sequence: TGTGCCAGTAGGGGACAGGGGGCAAACAATCAGCCCCAGCATTTT.

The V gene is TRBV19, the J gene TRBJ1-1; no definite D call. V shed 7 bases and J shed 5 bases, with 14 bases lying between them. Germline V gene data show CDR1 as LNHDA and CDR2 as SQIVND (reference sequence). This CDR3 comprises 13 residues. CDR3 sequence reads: CASKRAGSTEAFF. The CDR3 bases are TGTGCCAGTAAGAGGGCAGGCTCTACTGAAGCTTTCTTT.

DNA of the CDR3: TGTGCCAGCAGCGTAGCCGGGGGAACTAGCGGGAGCTACAATGAGCAGTTCTTC. Translation gives CASSVAGGTSGSYNEQFF. V is TRBV9 and J is TRBJ2-1; 11 positions agree with TRBD2. Germline V gene data show CDR1 as SGDLS and CDR2 as YYNGEE. V was pared by 0 bases and J by 3 bases, with 8 bases of the junction left unmatched. The CDR3 spans 18 residues.

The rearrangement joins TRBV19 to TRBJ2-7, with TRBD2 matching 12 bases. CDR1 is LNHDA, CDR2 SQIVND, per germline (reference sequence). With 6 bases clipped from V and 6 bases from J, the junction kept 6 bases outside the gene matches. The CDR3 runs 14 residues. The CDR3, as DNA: TGTGCCAGTAGCTTACTAGCGGGAGGATCCGAGCAGTACTTC. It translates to CASSLLAGGSEQYF. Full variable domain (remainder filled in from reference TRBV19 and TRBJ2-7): DGGITQSPKYLFRKEGQNVTLSCEQNLNHDAMYWYRQDPGQGLRLIYYSQIVNDFQKGDIAEGYSVSREKKESFPLTVTSAQKNPTAFYLCASSLLAGGSEQYFGPGTRLTVT.

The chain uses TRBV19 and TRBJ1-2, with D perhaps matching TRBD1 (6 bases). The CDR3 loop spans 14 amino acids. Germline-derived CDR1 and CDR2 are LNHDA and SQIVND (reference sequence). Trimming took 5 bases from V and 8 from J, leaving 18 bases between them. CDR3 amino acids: CASSLGQFAEGYTF. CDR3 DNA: TGTGCCAGTAGTTTAGGACAGTTCGCTGAGGGCTACACCTTC.

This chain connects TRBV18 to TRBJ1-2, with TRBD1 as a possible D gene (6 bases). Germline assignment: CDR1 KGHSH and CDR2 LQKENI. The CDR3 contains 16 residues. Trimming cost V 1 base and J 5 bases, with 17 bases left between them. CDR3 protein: CASSPQDSPLFYGYTF. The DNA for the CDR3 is TGTGCCAGCTCACCACAGGACAGTCCTCTCTTTTATGGCTACACCTTC.

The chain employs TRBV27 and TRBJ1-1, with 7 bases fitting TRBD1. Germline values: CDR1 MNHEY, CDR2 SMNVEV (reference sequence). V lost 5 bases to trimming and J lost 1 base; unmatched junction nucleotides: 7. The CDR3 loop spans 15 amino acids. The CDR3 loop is CASSLSGTANTEAFF. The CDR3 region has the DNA TGTGCCAGCAGTCTCTCCGGGACAGCGAACACTGAAGCTTTCTTT.

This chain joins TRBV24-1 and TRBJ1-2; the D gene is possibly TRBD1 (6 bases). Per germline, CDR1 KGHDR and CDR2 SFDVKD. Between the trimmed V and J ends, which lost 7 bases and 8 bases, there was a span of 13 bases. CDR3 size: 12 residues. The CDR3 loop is CATSHTGRGYTF. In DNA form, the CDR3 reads TGTGCCACCAGCCATACAGGGCGCGGCTACACCTTC.

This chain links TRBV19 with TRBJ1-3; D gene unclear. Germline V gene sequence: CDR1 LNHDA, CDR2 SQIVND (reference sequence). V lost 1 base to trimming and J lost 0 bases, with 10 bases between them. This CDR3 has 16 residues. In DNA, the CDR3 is TGTGCCAGTAGTATAGTATCCGTGAGCTCTGGAAACACCATATATTTT. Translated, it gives CASSIVSVSSGNTIYF.